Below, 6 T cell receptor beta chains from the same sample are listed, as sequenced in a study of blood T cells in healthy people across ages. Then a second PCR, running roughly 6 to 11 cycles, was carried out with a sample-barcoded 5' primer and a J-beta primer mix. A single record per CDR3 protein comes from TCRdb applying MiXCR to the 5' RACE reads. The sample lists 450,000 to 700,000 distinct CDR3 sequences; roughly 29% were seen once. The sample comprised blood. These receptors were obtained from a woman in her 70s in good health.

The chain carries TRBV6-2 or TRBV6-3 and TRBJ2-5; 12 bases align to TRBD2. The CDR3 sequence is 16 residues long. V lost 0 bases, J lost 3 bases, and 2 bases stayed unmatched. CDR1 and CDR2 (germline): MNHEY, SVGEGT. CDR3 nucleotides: TGTGCCAGCAGTTACTCGACTAGCGGGGGAAAAGAGACCCAGTACTTC. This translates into CASSYSTSGGKETQYF.

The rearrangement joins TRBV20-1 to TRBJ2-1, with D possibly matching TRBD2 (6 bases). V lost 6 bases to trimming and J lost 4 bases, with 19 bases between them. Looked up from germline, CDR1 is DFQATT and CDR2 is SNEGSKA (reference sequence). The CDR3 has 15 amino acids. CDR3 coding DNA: TGCAGTGCAATCTCCCGGAGTGGGGGGTACAATGAGCAGTTCTTC. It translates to CSAISRSGGYNEQFF.

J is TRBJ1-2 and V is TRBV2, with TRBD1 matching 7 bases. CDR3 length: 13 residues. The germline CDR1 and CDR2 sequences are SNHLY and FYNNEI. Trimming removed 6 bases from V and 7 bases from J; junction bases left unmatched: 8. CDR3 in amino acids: CASRSEGAGGYTF. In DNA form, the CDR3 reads TGTGCCAGCAGATCGGAGGGGGCAGGTGGCTACACCTTC.

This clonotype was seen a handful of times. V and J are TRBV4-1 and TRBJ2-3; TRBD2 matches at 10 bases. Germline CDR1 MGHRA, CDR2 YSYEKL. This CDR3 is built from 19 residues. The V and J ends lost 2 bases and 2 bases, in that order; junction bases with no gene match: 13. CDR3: CASSQPPAGLARVTDTQYF. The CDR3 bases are TGCGCCAGCAGCCAACCCCCGGCGGGACTAGCGCGGGTCACAGATACGCAGTATTTT.

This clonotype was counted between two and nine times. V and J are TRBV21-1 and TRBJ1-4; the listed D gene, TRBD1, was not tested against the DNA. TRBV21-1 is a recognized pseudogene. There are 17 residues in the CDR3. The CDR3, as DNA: TGTGCCAGCATTACCGGGACAGGGAGGCGGCCGAAGAAAAAACTGTTTTTT. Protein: CASITGTGRRPKKKLFF.

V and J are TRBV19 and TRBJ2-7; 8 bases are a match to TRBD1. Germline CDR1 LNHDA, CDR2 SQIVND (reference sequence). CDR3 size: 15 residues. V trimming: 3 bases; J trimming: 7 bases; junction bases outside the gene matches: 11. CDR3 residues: CASSISAGTGLEQYF. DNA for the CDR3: TGTGCCAGTAGTATTTCCGCCGGGACAGGTCTTGAGCAGTACTTC.